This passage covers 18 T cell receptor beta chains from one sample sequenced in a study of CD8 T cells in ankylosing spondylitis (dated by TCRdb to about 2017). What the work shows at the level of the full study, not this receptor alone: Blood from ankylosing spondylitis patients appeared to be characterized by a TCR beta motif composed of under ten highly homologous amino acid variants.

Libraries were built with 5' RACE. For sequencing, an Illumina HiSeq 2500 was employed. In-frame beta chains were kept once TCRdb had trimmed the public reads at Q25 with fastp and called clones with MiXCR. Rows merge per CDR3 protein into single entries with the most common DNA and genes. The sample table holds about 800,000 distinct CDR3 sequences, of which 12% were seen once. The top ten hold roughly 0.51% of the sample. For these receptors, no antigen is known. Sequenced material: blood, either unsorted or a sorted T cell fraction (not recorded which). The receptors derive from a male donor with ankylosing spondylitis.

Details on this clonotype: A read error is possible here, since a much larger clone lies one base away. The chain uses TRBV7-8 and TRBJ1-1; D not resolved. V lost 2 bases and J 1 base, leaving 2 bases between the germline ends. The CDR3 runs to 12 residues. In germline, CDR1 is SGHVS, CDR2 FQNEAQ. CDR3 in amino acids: CASSLWNTEAFF. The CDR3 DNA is TGTGCCAGCAGCTTATGGAACACTGAAGCTTTCTTT.

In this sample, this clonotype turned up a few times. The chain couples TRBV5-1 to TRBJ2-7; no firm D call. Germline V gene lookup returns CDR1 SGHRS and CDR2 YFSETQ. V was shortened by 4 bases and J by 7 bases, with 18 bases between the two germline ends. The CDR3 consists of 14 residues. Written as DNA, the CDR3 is TGCGCCAGCAGCCGAGAAAGTTCCTCTACGGAGCAGTACTTC. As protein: CASSRESSSTEQYF.

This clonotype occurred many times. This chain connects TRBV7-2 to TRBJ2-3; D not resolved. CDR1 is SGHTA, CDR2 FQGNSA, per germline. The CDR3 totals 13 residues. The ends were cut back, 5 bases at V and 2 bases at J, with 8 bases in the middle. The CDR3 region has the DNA TGTGCCAGCAGCCAAGGGCACACAGATACGCAGTATTTT. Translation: CASSQGHTDTQYF.

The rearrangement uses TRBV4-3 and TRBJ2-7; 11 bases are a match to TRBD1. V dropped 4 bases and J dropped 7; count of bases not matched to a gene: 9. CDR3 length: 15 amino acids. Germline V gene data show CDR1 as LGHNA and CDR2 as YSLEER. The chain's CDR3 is CASSRDRGRMAEQYF. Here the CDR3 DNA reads TGCGCCAGCAGCCGGGACAGGGGGAGAATGGCTGAGCAGTACTTC.

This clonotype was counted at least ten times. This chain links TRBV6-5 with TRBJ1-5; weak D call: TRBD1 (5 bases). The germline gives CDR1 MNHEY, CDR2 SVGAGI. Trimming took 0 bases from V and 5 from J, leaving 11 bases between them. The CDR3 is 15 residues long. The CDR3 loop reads CASSYSYGADQPQHF. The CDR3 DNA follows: TGTGCCAGCAGTTACTCTTACGGGGCCGATCAGCCCCAGCATTTT.

CDR3 nucleotide sequence: TGTGCCAGCAGTTTACCAGGGGGGAACACTGAAGCTTTCTTT. This gives the protein CASSLPGGNTEAFF. The chain recombines TRBV27 with TRBJ1-1; 7 bases align to TRBD1. The CDR3 has 14 amino acids. V shed 2 bases and J 1 base; nucleotides not matched to a gene: 1. Germline CDR1 and CDR2: MNHEY and SMNVEV (reference sequence).

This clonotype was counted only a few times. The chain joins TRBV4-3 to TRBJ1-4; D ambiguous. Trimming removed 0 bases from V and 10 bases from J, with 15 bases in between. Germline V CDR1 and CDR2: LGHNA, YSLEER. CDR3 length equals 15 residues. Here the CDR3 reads CASSQDYRSLRKLFF. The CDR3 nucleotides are TGCGCCAGCAGCCAAGACTACAGATCGTTGCGAAAACTGTTTTTT.

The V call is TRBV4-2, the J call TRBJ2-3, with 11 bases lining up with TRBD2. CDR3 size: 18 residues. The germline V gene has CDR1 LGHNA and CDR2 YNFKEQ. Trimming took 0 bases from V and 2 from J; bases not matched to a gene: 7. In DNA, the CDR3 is TGTGCCAGCAGCCAAGATCTGTCTAGCGGGGGGTTCACAGATACGCAGTATTTT. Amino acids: CASSQDLSSGGFTDTQYF.

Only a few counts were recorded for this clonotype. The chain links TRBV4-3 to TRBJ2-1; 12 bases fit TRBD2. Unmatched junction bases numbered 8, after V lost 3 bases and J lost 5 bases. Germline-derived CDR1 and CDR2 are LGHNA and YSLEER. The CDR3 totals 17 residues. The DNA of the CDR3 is TGCGCCAGCAGCCAGGCAAGGACTAGCGGGGTTAACAATGAGCAGTTCTTC. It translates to CASSQARTSGVNNEQFF.

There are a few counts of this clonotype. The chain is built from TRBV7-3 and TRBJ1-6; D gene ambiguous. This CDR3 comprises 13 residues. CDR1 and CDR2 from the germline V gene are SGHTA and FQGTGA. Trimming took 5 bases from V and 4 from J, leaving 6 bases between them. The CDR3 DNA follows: TGTGCCAGCAGCAGGGAGTATAATTCACCCCTCCACTTT. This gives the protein CASSREYNSPLHF.

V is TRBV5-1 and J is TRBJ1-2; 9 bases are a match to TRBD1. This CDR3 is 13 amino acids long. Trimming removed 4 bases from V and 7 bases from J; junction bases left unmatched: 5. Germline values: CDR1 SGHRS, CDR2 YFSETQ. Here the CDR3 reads CASSIQGAGGYTF. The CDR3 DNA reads TGCGCCAGCAGCATACAGGGGGCAGGTGGCTACACCTTC.

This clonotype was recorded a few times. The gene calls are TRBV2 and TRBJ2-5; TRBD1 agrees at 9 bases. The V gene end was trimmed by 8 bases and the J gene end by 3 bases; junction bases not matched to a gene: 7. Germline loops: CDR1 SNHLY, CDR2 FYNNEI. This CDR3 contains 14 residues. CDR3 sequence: CASLRDRVEETQYF. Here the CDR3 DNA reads TGTGCCAGCCTCCGGGACAGGGTAGAAGAGACCCAGTACTTC.

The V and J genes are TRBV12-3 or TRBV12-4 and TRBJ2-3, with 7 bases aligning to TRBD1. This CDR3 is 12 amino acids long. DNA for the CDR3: TGTGCGACTCGGACAGGTGGAGATACGCAGTATTTT. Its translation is CATRTGGDTQYF.

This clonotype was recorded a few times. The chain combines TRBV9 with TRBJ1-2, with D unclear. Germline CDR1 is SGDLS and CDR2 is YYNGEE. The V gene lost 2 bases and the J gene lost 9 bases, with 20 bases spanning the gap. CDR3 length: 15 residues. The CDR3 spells CASSVSGSFTESYTF. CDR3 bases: TGTGCCAGCAGCGTCTCGGGATCCTTCACAGAGAGCTACACCTTC.

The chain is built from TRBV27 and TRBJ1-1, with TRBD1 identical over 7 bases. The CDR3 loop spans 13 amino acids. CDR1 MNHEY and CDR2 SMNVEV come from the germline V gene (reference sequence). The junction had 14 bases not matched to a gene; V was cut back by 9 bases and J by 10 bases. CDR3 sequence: CASHTLGQSGAFF. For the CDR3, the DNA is TGTGCCAGTCACACCTTGGGACAGTCGGGAGCTTTCTTT.

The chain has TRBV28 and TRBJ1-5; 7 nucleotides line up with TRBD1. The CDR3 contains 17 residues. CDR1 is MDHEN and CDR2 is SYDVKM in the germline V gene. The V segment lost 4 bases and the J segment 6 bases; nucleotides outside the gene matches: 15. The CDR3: CASSSSRGQQRGQPQHF. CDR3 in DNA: TGTGCCAGCAGTTCGAGTAGGGGACAGCAAAGGGGTCAGCCCCAGCATTTT.

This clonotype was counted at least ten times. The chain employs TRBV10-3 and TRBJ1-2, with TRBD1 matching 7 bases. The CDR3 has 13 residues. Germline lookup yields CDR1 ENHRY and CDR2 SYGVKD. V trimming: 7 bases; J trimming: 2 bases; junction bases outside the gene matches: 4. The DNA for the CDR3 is TGTGCCATCACCCTGGGACAGAACTATGGCTACACCTTC. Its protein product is CAITLGQNYGYTF.

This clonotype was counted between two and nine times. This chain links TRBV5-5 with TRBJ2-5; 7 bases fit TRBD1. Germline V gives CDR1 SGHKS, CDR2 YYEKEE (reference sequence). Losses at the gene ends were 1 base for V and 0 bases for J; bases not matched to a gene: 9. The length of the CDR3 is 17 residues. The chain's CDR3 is CASSLPFGTANQETQYF. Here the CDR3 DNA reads TGTGCCAGCAGCTTGCCCTTCGGGACAGCCAACCAAGAGACCCAGTACTTC.